The clone carrying this T cell receptor (beta chain) was observed a few times. Its antigen remains unidentified. Clones were read by immunoSEQ multiplex PCR, and TCRdb kept only the in-frame ones, dropping some. The sample has 100,000 or so clones; roughly nine tenths are singletons. The V gene lost 2 bases and the J gene lost 9 bases, with 15 bases spanning the gap. This CDR3 is built from 15 residues. CDR1 is SGHDT and CDR2 is YYEEEE in the germline V gene. The data are from a study of cytomegalovirus exposure and HLA in healthy donors. Study as a whole: The 120 or so validation repertoires matched the approximately 700 first-cohort repertoires in platform, a later analysis reported.

Whole-study findings and limits: The finding came from a later analysis; first-cohort TCR clusters tended to co-occur in the roughly 120 validation repertoires. The CMV antigen specificity of a few CMV-associated chains was confirmed through in vitro analysis. Most TCRs appeared rarely, but some public TCRs recurred in many donors.

The clonotype was recovered from a woman aged 18-30 years in good health and CMV-seropositive. Sequencing was performed on PBMCs. V and J are TRBV5-6 and TRBJ1-6; no clear D gene. CDR3 region: CASSFDFQAGSPLHF. CDR3 DNA sequence: TGTGCCAGCAGCTTCGATTTCCAGGCGGGTTCACCCCTCCACTTT. The full variable domain, completed using reference TRBV5-6 and TRBJ1-6, is DAGVTQSPTHLIKTRGQQVTLRCSPKSGHDTVSWYQQALGQGPQFIFQYYEEEERQRGNFPDRFSGHQFPNYSSELNVNALLLGDSALYLCASSFDFQAGSPLHFGNGTRLTVT.